These T cell receptor beta chains were read from a single sample in a study of blood T cell repertoires in COVID-19. Here immunoSEQ multiplex PCR was the method, and the copy in TCRdb shows in-frame clones only, minus some. The sample shows a few hundred thousand clones, about 86% of them seen only once. Sequenced input: peripheral blood. Receptor source: a woman between 45 and 65 years old with acute or convalescent COVID-19. Both conserved end residues are part of each CDR3. D genes are given only for firm matches. Where a row states a size, it is once, few, many or the class of an expanded clone; other rows omit it.

d_call j_call clone_size v_call cdr3_nt cdr3_aa
- TRBJ1-4 once TRBV11-2 TGTGCCAGCAGCAGCTACACTAATGAAAAACTGTTTTTT CASSSYTNEKLFF
TRBD1 TRBJ2-1 - TRBV15 TGTGCCACCAGCAGAGATGGACAGGCCTACAATGAGCAGTTCTTC CATSRDGQAYNEQFF
TRBD2 TRBJ2-6 - TRBV7-2 TGTGCCAGCAGCTTTCCCACGGGAGGCTGGGGTTACGGGGCCAACGTCCTGACTTTC CASSFPTGGWGYGANVLTF
- TRBJ2-7 - TRBV7-9 TGTGCCAGCAGCTTTAAGGGGCGCGCCTACGAGCAGTACTTC CASSFKGRAYEQYF
- TRBJ1-1 - TRBV9 TGTGCCAGCAGCGTAGCGACGGAGGCTGAAGCTTTCTTT CASSVATEAEAFF
- TRBJ1-1 - TRBV6-4 TGTGCCAGCAGCGCCAGGGGAGGGACTGAAGCTTTCTTT CASSARGGTEAFF
- TRBJ2-5 few TRBV2 TGTGCCAGCAGTGAGGGTTCGGGGGTCCAGTACTTC CASSEGSGVQYF
- TRBJ2-4 - TRBV7-2 TGTGCCAGCAGCTTAGTACGGTCCATTCAGTACTTC CASSLVRSIQYF
- TRBJ2-3 - TRBV6-5 TGTGCCAGCCTACAGTGGAGCACAGATACGCAGTATTTT CASLQWSTDTQYF
TRBD1 TRBJ1-5 - TRBV10-2 TGCGCCAGCAGTGCTTCGGGGACAGGGAATCAGCCCCAGCATTTT CASSASGTGNQPQHF
TRBD2 TRBJ2-1 - TRBV18 TGTGCCAGCTCACCAGCCAGCGGGGGGCGGGAGCAGTTCTTC CASSPASGGREQFF
- TRBJ2-7 - TRBV19 TGTGCCAGTAGTATAGATCGGGGGTACGAGCAGTACTTC CASSIDRGYEQYF
- TRBJ1-2 once TRBV25-1 TGTGCCAGCACCCAGGGTGTGTACTACACCTTC CASTQGVYYTF
- TRBJ1-2 - TRBV30 TGTGCCTCTAGGGGTGAAGCTGGCTACACCTTC CASRGEAGYTF
- TRBJ1-2 - TRBV5-6 TGTGCCAGCAGCTTGGAGCTAACAGCCTATGGCTACACCTTC CASSLELTAYGYTF
- TRBJ2-2 - TRBV10-3 TGTGCCATCAGTCCGGGACACGGGGACACCGGGGAGCTGTTTTTT CAISPGHGDTGELFF
- TRBJ2-2 - TRBV5-6 TGTGCCAGCAGCTTGTCCAGACTCGGGGAGCTGTTTTTT CASSLSRLGELFF
- TRBJ2-6 - TRBV5-1 TGCGCCAGCAGCCCTAGAACCAGTGGATCTGGGGCCAACGTCCTGACTTTC CASSPRTSGSGANVLTF
- TRBJ1-3 - TRBV9 TGTGCCAGCAGCGTTACAGGGAACTCTGGAAACACCATATATTTT CASSVTGNSGNTIYF
- TRBJ1-4 - TRBV6-5 TGTGCCAGCAGCCGAACCCCTGGCGAAAAACTGTTTTTT CASSRTPGEKLFF
TRBD1 TRBJ1-1 - TRBV28 TGTGCCAGCAGACGGACAGGGGTCATGAACACTGAAGCTTTCTTT CASRRTGVMNTEAFF
- TRBJ1-3 once TRBV5-4 TGTGCCAGCAGCTCAGGAGGGAGAAACACCATATATTTT CASSSGGRNTIYF
TRBD1 TRBJ1-6 - TRBV18 TGTGCCAGCTCACCTGGACAGGGAGTAGGTTCACCCCTCCACTTT CASSPGQGVGSPLHF
TRBD1 TRBJ2-5 - TRBV5-1 TGCGCCAGCAGCTTATCAACCGGGACAGGGAGCGAGACCCAGTACTTC CASSLSTGTGSETQYF
TRBD2 TRBJ2-3 - TRBV15 TGTGCCACCAGCAGTCCGACGTTGGGCGGGAGCCGGAAAGATACGCAGTATTTT CATSSPTLGGSRKDTQYF
TRBD1 TRBJ1-1 - TRBV2 TGTGCCAGCAGGATAAACCCGGGACAGGTGAACACTGAAGCTTTCTTT CASRINPGQVNTEAFF
TRBD1 TRBJ1-5 - TRBV6-6 TGTGCCAGCAGTTACTTAGGGGACAGCGTCGGCCAGCCCCAGCATTTT CASSYLGDSVGQPQHF
- TRBJ1-3 - TRBV10-3 TGTGCCATCGGTGCAGGGGAGGGAGGAAACACCATATATTTT CAIGAGEGGNTIYF
- TRBJ2-7 once TRBV29-1 TGCAGCGTTGTAATCTCGGGGGTTGAGCAGTACTTC CSVVISGVEQYF
- TRBJ2-7 - TRBV20-1 TGCAGTGCTAGGCTTAGAAACGAGCAGTACTTC CSARLRNEQYF
TRBD1 TRBJ2-1 - TRBV4-1 TGCGCCAGCAGCCAAGAAGCAGGGGGCTCCTACAATGAGCAGTTCTTC CASSQEAGGSYNEQFF
TRBD2 TRBJ2-2 - TRBV7-9 TGTGCCAGCAGCTTAGGGATGGCTAGCGGGAAAGTATACACCGGGGAGCTGTTTTTT CASSLGMASGKVYTGELFF
- TRBJ1-2 - TRBV3-1/TRBV3-2 TGTGCCAGCAGCCAATCTGGGGCAGGTCTGGGGAAGGCCTATGGCTACACCTTC CASSQSGAGLGKAYGYTF
- TRBJ2-5 - TRBV7-2 TGTGCCAGCAGCGCTTCAGGGACTCTACAAGAGACCCAGTACTTC CASSASGTLQETQYF
TRBD1 TRBJ1-1 - TRBV19 TGTGCCAGTATGGTGACAGGGGGCACTGAAGCTTTCTTT CASMVTGGTEAFF
- TRBJ2-5 - TRBV4-1 TGCGCCAGCAGCCAAGAGGCAACGGGGGGCCCAAAGACCCAGTACTTC CASSQEATGGPKTQYF
TRBD2 TRBJ2-5 - TRBV30 TGTGCCTGGAGGCTAGCGGGCGGGGAGACCCAGTACTTC CAWRLAGGETQYF
- TRBJ1-1 - TRBV20-1 TGCAGTGCTCGACAAAGCGACGGGGGGATCTTT CSARQSDGGIF
TRBD1 TRBJ2-1 - TRBV24-1 TGTGCCACCAGCCGGACAGGGGACAATGAGCAGTTCTTC CATSRTGDNEQFF
- TRBJ2-2 - TRBV5-1 TGCGCCAGCAGCTTGGAAAGCCCAGGGACCGGGGAGCTGTTTTTT CASSLESPGTGELFF
- TRBJ1-3 - TRBV2 TGTGCCAGCAGTGAAGCGCTTAGTTTCTCTGGAAACACCATATATTTT CASSEALSFSGNTIYF
- TRBJ2-3 - TRBV3-1/TRBV3-2 TGTGCCAGCAGCCCGGACAGCCCTAGCACAGATACGCAGTATTTT CASSPDSPSTDTQYF
TRBD2 TRBJ2-7 - TRBV11-2 TGTGCCAGCAGCTTAGTAGCGGGAACGACCTACGAGCAGTACTTC CASSLVAGTTYEQYF
- TRBJ2-7 - TRBV7-2 TGTGCCAGCAGCCCCCGGACTCTTTTCTACGAGCAGTACTTC CASSPRTLFYEQYF
- TRBJ1-1 once TRBV19 TGTGCCAGTAGTTCGACATCGGCCACTGAAGCTTTCTTT CASSSTSATEAFF
- TRBJ2-3 - TRBV30 TGTGCCTGGAGTGTATCGGGCGGGAAGGTAGATACGCAGTATTTT CAWSVSGGKVDTQYF
- TRBJ2-3 once TRBV28 TGTGCCAGCAGTTTTCCAGGGGGGGATACGCAGTATTTT CASSFPGGDTQYF
- TRBJ2-1 - TRBV21-1 TGTGCCAGCAGCAATAGAAACAGATCCTACAATGAGCAGTTCTTC CASSNRNRSYNEQFF
- TRBJ1-1 - TRBV2 TGTGCCAGCAGAGGAGAGGGCACTGAAGCTTTCTTT CASRGEGTEAFF
- TRBJ1-1 - TRBV18 TGTGCCAGCTCACAGAGGGTTGAAGCTTTCTTT CASSQRVEAFF
- TRBJ1-4 - TRBV18 TGTGCCAGCTCCCCCGACCGGCGAGGCGAAAAACTGTTTTTT CASSPDRRGEKLFF
TRBD1 TRBJ1-5 - TRBV5-1 TGCGCCAGCAGCTTGGACAGGGGGGGCAATCAGCCCCAGCATTTT CASSLDRGGNQPQHF
- TRBJ1-1 - TRBV2 TGTGCCAGCAGTGAGTGGGGGCAGAACACTGAAGCTTTCTTT CASSEWGQNTEAFF
TRBD2 TRBJ2-1 - TRBV9 TGTGCCAGCAGCGTAGAGGGACTAGCGGGTGACTCCTACAATGAGCAGTTCTTC CASSVEGLAGDSYNEQFF
- TRBJ2-7 - TRBV3-1/TRBV3-2 TGTGCCAGCAGCCAAGATGGTGGAGGGGGCGGGTGGTACGAGCAGTACTTC CASSQDGGGGGWYEQYF